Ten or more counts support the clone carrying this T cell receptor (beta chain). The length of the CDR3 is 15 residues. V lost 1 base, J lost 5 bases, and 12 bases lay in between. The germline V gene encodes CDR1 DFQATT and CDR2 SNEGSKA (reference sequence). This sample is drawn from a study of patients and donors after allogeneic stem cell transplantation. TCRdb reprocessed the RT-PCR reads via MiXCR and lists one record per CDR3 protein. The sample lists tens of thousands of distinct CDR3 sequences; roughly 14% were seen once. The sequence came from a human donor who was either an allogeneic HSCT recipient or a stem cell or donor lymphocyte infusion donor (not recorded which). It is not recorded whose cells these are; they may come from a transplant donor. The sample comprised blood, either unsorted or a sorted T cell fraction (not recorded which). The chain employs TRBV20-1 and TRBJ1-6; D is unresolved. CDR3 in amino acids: CSARVFPGDNSPLHF. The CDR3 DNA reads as TGCAGTGCTAGAGTCTTTCCCGGGGATAATTCACCCCTCCACTTT.